Listed below are T cell receptor beta chains from one sample, sequenced in a study of cytomegalovirus exposure and HLA in healthy donors. The table came from immunoSEQ multiplex PCR; TCRdb's copy has only in-frame clones and leaves some out. Recorded here are fewer than 200,000 clones; the top ten clones represent 6.5%. Sequenced material: PBMCs. The receptors originated from a man younger than 40 in good health and CMV-seronegative. CDR3s leave out the opening cysteine and the closing phenylalanine or tryptophan.

V	J	CDR3
TRBV5-4	TRBJ2-5	ASSPGLALETQY
TRBV7-9	TRBJ2-1	ASSSRQGNEQF
TRBV19	TRBJ1-1	ASSMIQGRTEAF
TRBV5-1	TRBJ2-6	ASSLIRSSGANVLT
TRBV6-5	TRBJ2-7	ASSYSDRGPPTEQY
TRBV15	TRBJ2-5	ATSRPGTGGRETQY
TRBV25-1	TRBJ1-2	ASSDSNYGYT
TRBV27	TRBJ2-3	ASSRSRGETDTQY
TRBV10-3	TRBJ1-6	AISERTYEDNSPLH
TRBV18	TRBJ2-7	ASSPPALWEQY